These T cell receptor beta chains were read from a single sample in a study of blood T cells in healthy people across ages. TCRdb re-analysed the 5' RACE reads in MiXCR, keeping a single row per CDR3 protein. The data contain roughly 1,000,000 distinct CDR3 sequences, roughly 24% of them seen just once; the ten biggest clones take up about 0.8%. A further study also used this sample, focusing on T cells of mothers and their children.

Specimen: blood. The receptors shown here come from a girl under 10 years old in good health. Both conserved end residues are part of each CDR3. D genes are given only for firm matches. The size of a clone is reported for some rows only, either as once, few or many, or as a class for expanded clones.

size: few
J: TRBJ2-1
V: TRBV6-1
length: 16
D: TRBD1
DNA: TGTGCCAGCACGGGTTATCTCGGACAGGCTAACAATGAGCAGTTCTTC
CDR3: CASTGYLGQANNEQFF

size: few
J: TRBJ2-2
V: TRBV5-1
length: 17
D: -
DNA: TGCGCCAGCAGCTTGTACCCCGAGACTCAGAACACCGGGGAGCTGTTTTTT
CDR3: CASSLYPETQNTGELFF

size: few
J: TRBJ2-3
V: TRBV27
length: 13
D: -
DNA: TGTGCCAGCAGTCCTAAGGTGGCAGATACGCAGTATTTT
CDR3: CASSPKVADTQYF

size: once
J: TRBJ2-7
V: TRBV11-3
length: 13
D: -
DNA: TGTGCCAGCAGCCCGGGACATATCTACGAGCAGTACTTC
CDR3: CASSPGHIYEQYF

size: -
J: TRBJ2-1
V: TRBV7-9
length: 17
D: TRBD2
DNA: TGTGCCAGCAGCTTAGAGCGGGCGGGAGGATCCTACAATGAGCAGTTCTTC
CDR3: CASSLERAGGSYNEQFF

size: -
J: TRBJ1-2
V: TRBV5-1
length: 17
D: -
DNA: TGCGCCAGCAGCTCCACGCCTTCTAGAGGGTTTGACTATGGCTACACCTTC
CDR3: CASSSTPSRGFDYGYTF

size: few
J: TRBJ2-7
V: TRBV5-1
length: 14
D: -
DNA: TGCGCCAGCAGCTTGGAAAGTTTTTTTGACGAGCAGTACTTC
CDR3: CASSLESFFDEQYF

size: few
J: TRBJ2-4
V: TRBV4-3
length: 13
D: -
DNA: TGCGCCAGCAGCCAAGTACCATCCCCCATTCAGTACTTC
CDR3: CASSQVPSPIQYF

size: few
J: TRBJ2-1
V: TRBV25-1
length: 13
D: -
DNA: TGTGCCAGCAGTGAAATCCAGAAAATAGAGACGTTCTTC
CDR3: CASSEIQKIETFF

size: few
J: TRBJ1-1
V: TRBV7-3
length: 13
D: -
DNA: TGCGCCAGCGGGAGGGGTAGTGACACTGAGGCTTTCTTT
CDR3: CASGRGSDTEAFF

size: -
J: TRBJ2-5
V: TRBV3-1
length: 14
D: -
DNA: TGTGCCAGCAGCCCCTTTGCGCGGAAAGAGACCCAGTACTTC
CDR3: CASSPFARKETQYF

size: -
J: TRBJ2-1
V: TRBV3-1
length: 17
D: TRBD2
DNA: TGTGCCAGCAGCCAAGGGGAGGGACTAGCGGATAACAATGAGCAGTTCTTC
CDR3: CASSQGEGLADNNEQFF

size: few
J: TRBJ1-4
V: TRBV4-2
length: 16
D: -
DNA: TGTGCCAGCAGCCAAGGGGGGGGCACAGATAATGAAAAACTGTTTTTT
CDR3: CASSQGGGTDNEKLFF

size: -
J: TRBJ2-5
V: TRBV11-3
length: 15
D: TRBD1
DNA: TGTGCCAGCAGCCAACACGGGACAGCTAAGGAGACCCAGTACTTC
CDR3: CASSQHGTAKETQYF

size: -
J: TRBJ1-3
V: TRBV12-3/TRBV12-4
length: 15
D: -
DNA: TGTGCCAGCAGTCTCCCTGGGGTTGCTGGAAACACCATATATTTT
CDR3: CASSLPGVAGNTIYF

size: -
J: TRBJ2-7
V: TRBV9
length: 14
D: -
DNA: TGTGCCAGCAGCTCCCGAGGGGGGGCGGGCGAGCAGTACTTC
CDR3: CASSSRGGAGEQYF

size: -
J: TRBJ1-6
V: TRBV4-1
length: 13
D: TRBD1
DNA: TGCGCCAGCACCCGACAGGGAGGTTCACCCCTCCACTTT
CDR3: CASTRQGGSPLHF